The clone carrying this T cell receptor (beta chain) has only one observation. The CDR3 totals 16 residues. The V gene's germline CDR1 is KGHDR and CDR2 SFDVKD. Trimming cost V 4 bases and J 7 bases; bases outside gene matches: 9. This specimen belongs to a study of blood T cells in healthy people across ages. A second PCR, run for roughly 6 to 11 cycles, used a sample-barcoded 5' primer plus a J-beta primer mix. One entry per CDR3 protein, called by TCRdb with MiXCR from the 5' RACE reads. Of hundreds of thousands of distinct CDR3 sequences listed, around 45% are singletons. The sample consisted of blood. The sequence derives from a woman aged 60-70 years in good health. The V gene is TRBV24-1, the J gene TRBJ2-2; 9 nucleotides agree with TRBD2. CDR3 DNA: TGTGCCACCAGTGACTTAGCGGGAGCTGGGAGCGGGGAGCTGTTTTTT. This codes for CATSDLAGAGSGELFF.